This T cell receptor (beta chain) was sequenced in a study of T cells in Graves' hyperthyroidism and ophthalmopathy. Findings and caveats of the study: The model identified upcoming ophthalmopathy a median roughly 6 months ahead of onset.

TCR beta CDR3 region amplification was performed from RNA transcripts. TCR CDR3 underwent first-round RT-PCR with the HTBI primer set. MiXCR was run by TCRdb on the multiplex PCR reads, yielding one entry per CDR3 protein. The sample shows approximately 400,000 distinct CDR3 sequences, about 14% of them seen only once. V was cut by 1 base and J by 2 bases, with 7 bases left in between. Germline CDR1 is SGHAT and CDR2 is FQNNGV. The CDR3 covers 14 residues. Ophthalmopathy cases scored 3 or more on the Clinical Activity Score and 4 or more on NOSPECS grade, with duration below 3 months. Notes on this clonotype: Its specificity is not known.

The sequence came from a man between 50 and 59 years old with Graves' ophthalmopathy. The rearrangement joins TRBV11-2 to TRBJ2-3; D call uncertain. Sequenced input: blood. The CDR3 DNA reads TGTGCCAGCAGCTTAGTTGATGCCACAGATACGCAGTATTTT. This sequence encodes CASSLVDATDTQYF.